This TCR beta chain was recovered during a study of Ad26.COV2.S vaccination and SARS-CoV-2 variants. Documented treatment: around 19 received Ad26.COV2.S at low or high dose, single or two shots; five or six received placebo; per-sample allocation not given. The investigators took samples on day 63 after the first vaccine or placebo injection. Germline lookup yields CDR1 LNHDA and CDR2 SQIVND (reference sequence). This CDR3 spans 13 amino acids. V dropped 3 bases and J dropped 3 bases, with 9 bases sitting between them. TCRdb keeps only in-frame clones here, not all; method: immunoSEQ multiplex PCR. The table records a few hundred thousand clones, roughly 88% of them present only once.

The TCR comes from a person between 18 and 59 years old who received the Ad26.COV2.S COVID-19 vaccine or a placebo. Material: peripheral blood, obtained in a trial of Ad26.COV2.S vaccine versus placebo. The V gene is TRBV19, the J gene TRBJ2-7, with D possibly TRBD2 on 5 matching bases. The CDR3 spells CASSIGGFYEQYF. The CDR3 DNA reads as TGTGCCAGTAGTATTGGCGGGTTCTACGAGCAGTACTTC.